This T cell receptor beta chain was sequenced in a study of cytomegalovirus exposure and HLA in healthy donors. The germline CDR1 and CDR2 sequences are SGHKS and YYEKEE (reference sequence). V lost 3 bases to trimming and J lost 2 bases; unmatched junction nucleotides: 4. The CDR3 is 14 amino acids. Comments on this clone: Its antigen remains unknown.

Produced via immunoSEQ multiplex PCR; TCRdb's table is partial and in-frame only. The sample consists of 200,000 to 250,000 clones, roughly 87% of them appearing once. Study-level findings and limits: Usually a TCR sequence was rare, but some public TCRs were found in many donors.

This receptor was identified in a woman aged 18-29 years in good health and CMV-seropositive. Input material: PBMCs. The chain combines TRBV5-5 with TRBJ2-7; 8 bases fit TRBD1. The CDR3 reads CASSSDRGPYEQYF. CDR3 nucleotides: TGTGCCAGCAGCTCCGACAGGGGCCCCTACGAGCAGTACTTC. The variable domain in full, with the rest retrieved from reference TRBV5-5 and TRBJ2-7, is DAGVTQSPTHLIKTRGQQVTLRCSPISGHKSVSWYQQVLGQGPQFIFQYYEKEERGRGNFPDRFSARQFPNYSSELNVNALLLGDSALYLCASSSDRGPYEQYFGPGTRLTVT.